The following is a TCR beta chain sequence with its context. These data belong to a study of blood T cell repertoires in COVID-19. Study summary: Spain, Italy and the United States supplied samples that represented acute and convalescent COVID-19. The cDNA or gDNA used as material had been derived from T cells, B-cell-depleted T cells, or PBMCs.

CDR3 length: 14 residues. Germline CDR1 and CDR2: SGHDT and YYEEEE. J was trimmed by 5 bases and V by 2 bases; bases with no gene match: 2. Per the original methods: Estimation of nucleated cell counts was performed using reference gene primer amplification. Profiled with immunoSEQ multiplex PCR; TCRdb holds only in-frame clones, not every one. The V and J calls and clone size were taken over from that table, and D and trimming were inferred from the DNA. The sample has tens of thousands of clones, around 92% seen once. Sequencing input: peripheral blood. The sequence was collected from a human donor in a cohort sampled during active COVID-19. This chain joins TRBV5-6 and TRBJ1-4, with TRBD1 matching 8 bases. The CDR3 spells CASSLRTGNEKLFF. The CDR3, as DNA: TGTGCCAGCAGCTTAAGGACAGGGAATGAAAAACTGTTTTTT.